What follows are 32 T cell receptor beta chains derived from one specimen sequenced in a study of early T cells in non-severe SARS-CoV-2 infection. TCRdb processed the 5' RACE reads anew with MiXCR; each CDR3 protein has one entry. The sample has tens of thousands of distinct CDR3 sequences; 4.5% to 5% are singletons. The specimen sequenced was whole blood. The receptor source for this set is an adult who was a healthcare worker with PCR-confirmed SARS-CoV-2 infection or an uninfected control (not recorded which).

This clonotype was observed many times. The genes are TRBV10-1 and TRBJ2-2; tentative D call: TRBD2 (5 bases). With 3 bases removed from V and 6 bases from J, the gap between germline ends came to 17 bases. CDR1 WNHNN and CDR2 SYGVQD come from the germline V gene (reference sequence). This CDR3 has 16 residues. The CDR3 sequence: CASSDPRGLGAGELFF. For the CDR3, the DNA is TGCGCCAGCAGTGACCCTCGGGGTTTGGGAGCCGGGGAGCTGTTTTTT.

The count of this clonotype is one. The rearrangement links TRBV11-2 to TRBJ2-1; TRBD2 might be the D (5 bases). CDR3 length: 16 amino acids. Trimming took 4 bases from V and 6 from J, leaving 19 bases between them. CDR1 SGHAT and CDR2 FQNNGV come from the germline V gene. CDR3 sequence (DNA): TGTGCCAGCAGCTCCCGGATGACTGGCGGGCGCAATGAGCAGTTCTTC. This sequence encodes CASSSRMTGGRNEQFF.

This clonotype was found many times. This chain uses TRBV28 with TRBJ2-7; unclear D gene. This CDR3 is 14 amino acids long. Per the germline V gene, CDR1 is MDHEN and CDR2 is SYDVKM. The V gene lost 2 bases and the J gene lost 3 bases, with 11 bases spanning the gap. The CDR3 region is CASSLPGRYYEQYF. CDR3 DNA sequence: TGTGCCAGCAGTTTACCTGGACGTTACTACGAGCAGTACTTC.

This clonotype was detected ten times or more. The chain has TRBV15 and TRBJ1-6; tentative D call: TRBD1 (6 bases). Looked up from germline, CDR1 is LNHNV and CDR2 is YYDKDF (reference sequence). Deletions cut 5 bases from V and 4 bases from J, with 12 bases between. CDR3 length equals 15 residues. The CDR3 protein is CATSLGGQYNSPLHF. The CDR3 nucleotides are TGTGCCACCAGCTTGGGAGGACAGTATAATTCACCCCTCCACTTT.

The rearrangement uses TRBV7-9 and TRBJ1-4; 8 nucleotides align to TRBD1. Germline trimming cut 7 bases from V and 7 bases from J; bases unmatched to any gene: 8. CDR3 length: 14 amino acids. The germline V gene encodes CDR1 SEHNR and CDR2 FQNEAQ (reference sequence). In DNA, the CDR3 is TGTGCCAGCAAGCCAGGGGGCGTATTTGAAAAACTGTTTTTT. Translation gives CASKPGGVFEKLFF.

This clonotype has ten or more counts. V is TRBV28 and J is TRBJ2-3; D is uncertain. Trimming stripped 6 bases from V and 5 bases from J, with 18 bases between. The CDR3 is 15 residues long. Per germline, CDR1 MDHEN and CDR2 SYDVKM. In DNA form, the CDR3 reads TGTGCCAGCAGCCCTGGGTTCTTCCTGGGAGATACGCAGTATTTT. It translates to CASSPGFFLGDTQYF.

Ten or more counts support this clonotype. CDR3 sequence: CASRTGDRFYEQYF. As DNA, the CDR3 is TGTGCCAGCAGGACGGGGGACAGGTTCTACGAGCAGTACTTC. This chain joins TRBV28 and TRBJ2-7, with 8 bases aligning to TRBD1. Germline V CDR1 and CDR2: MDHEN, SYDVKM. Losses at the gene ends were 6 bases for V and 3 bases for J; bases not matched to a gene: 7. The CDR3 loop spans 14 amino acids.

This clonotype has more than one count but fewer than ten. The CDR3 loop is CSVVGGKGYTF. CDR3 nucleotide sequence: TGCAGCGTCGTGGGGGGGAAGGGCTACACCTTC. This chain connects TRBV29-1 to TRBJ1-2; possibly TRBD1 for D (5 bases). The ends were cut back, 6 bases at V and 8 bases at J, with 13 bases in the middle. In germline, CDR1 is SQVTM, CDR2 ANQGSEA. This CDR3 region has 11 residues.

This clonotype was found a few times. V usage is TRBV9 and J usage is TRBJ2-2; TRBD2 might be the D (6 bases). The germline V gene encodes CDR1 SGDLS and CDR2 YYNGEE. The V end lost 2 bases, the J end lost 1 base, and 9 bases lay between the germline ends. The CDR3 spans 15 residues. CDR3 in DNA: TGTGCCAGCAGCGTGCGCGGGGAGAACACCGGGGAGCTGTTTTTT. Amino acid sequence: CASSVRGENTGELFF.

This clonotype was counted many times. This chain joins TRBV7-8 and TRBJ2-2, with D perhaps matching TRBD1 or TRBD2 (6 bases each). V lost 2 bases, J lost 4 bases, and 14 bases lay in between. The CDR3 contains 16 residues. CDR1 is SGHVS and CDR2 is FQNEAQ in the germline V gene. In DNA form, the CDR3 reads TGTGCCAGCAGCTTAAGGGGGGCAGGGACCACCGGGGAGCTGTTTTTT. It encodes CASSLRGAGTTGELFF.

This clonotype was observed a handful of times. The genes are TRBV10-2 and TRBJ2-3; tentatively, D is TRBD1 or TRBD2 (5 bases each). This CDR3 is built from 15 residues. The germline V and J ends were trimmed by 4 bases and 0 bases, with 11 bases remaining between them. The germline V gene has CDR1 WSHSY and CDR2 SAAADI. CDR3 in amino acids: CASSGDGASTDTQYF. The DNA of the CDR3 is TGCGCCAGCAGTGGGGACGGAGCTAGCACAGATACGCAGTATTTT.

Many counts were recorded for this clonotype. The J gene is TRBJ2-3, the V gene TRBV12-3 or TRBV12-4; D ambiguous. The germline V and J ends were trimmed by 2 bases and 4 bases, with 4 bases remaining between them. This CDR3 has 12 residues. The CDR3 loop reads CASSLSPDTQYF. The CDR3 DNA sequence: TGTGCCAGCAGTTTAAGTCCAGATACGCAGTATTTT.

This clonotype was seen more than once but under ten times. This chain links TRBV6-6 with TRBJ1-6; 7 bases agree with TRBD1. Per the germline V gene, CDR1 is MNHNY and CDR2 is SVGAGI (reference sequence). V gave up 6 bases and J gave up 9 bases; unmatched junction bases: 11. The CDR3 totals 15 residues. The chain's CDR3 is CASRSGGLDGSPLHF. In DNA, the CDR3 is TGTGCCAGCAGATCAGGGGGGCTGGATGGTTCACCCCTCCACTTT.

This clonotype was seen many times. In nucleotides, the CDR3 is TGTGCCAGCAGCTCCTTAGGAGCGGGCGGGGCCAACGTCCTGACTTTC. This translates into CASSSLGAGGANVLTF. This sequence joins TRBV3-1 and TRBJ2-6, with D perhaps matching TRBD2 (6 bases). This CDR3 region has 16 residues. CDR1 and CDR2 (germline): LGHDT, YNNKEL (reference sequence). The V end was cut by 5 bases, the J end by 4 bases, with 15 bases between.

The chain joins TRBV2 to TRBJ2-2; 9 nucleotides agree with TRBD2. Germline V gene lookup returns CDR1 SNHLY and CDR2 FYNNEI. This CDR3 region has 15 residues. V gave up 5 bases and J gave up 4 bases; unmatched junction bases: 5. The CDR3 DNA reads TGTGCCAGCAGTAGCGGGGGGCTGGCCACCGGGGAGCTGTTTTTT. Translating it yields CASSSGGLATGELFF. The variable domain in full, with the rest retrieved from reference TRBV2 and TRBJ2-2, is EPEVTQTPSHQVTQMGQEVILRCVPISNHLYFYWYRQILGQKVEFLVSFYNNEISEKSEIFDDQFSVERPDGSNFTLKIRSTKLEDSAMYFCASSSGGLATGELFFGEGSRLTVL.

This clonotype was seen at least ten times. The rearrangement links TRBV12-3 or TRBV12-4 to TRBJ1-5; TRBD1 agrees at 7 bases. V gave up 5 bases and J gave up 4 bases; unmatched junction bases: 8. There are 15 residues in the CDR3. The CDR3 protein is CASSPRTGYNQPQHF. The CDR3 DNA sequence: TGTGCCAGCAGTCCTCGGACAGGCTATAATCAGCCCCAGCATTTT.

This clonotype was seen repeatedly, ten times or more. This rearrangement joins TRBV7-2 to TRBJ2-6; 7 bases agree with TRBD1. There are 15 residues in the CDR3. V lost 5 bases, J lost 4 bases, and 5 bases stayed unmatched. Germline assignment: CDR1 SGHTA and CDR2 FQGNSA. Here the CDR3 reads CASSIQGVGANVLTF. In DNA, the CDR3 is TGTGCCAGCAGCATCCAGGGGGTCGGGGCCAACGTCCTGACTTTC.

This clonotype was recorded many times. This chain's CDR3 is CASSIGGGIADTQYF. CDR3 DNA sequence: TGTGCCAGCAGTATAGGCGGGGGGATCGCAGATACGCAGTATTTT. This chain links TRBV27 with TRBJ2-3, with TRBD2 identical over 8 bases. Germline loops: CDR1 MNHEY, CDR2 SMNVEV (reference sequence). Trimming removed 5 bases from V and 4 bases from J; junction bases left unmatched: 8. The CDR3 has 15 residues.

This clonotype was detected ten times or more. The chain carries TRBV5-1 and TRBJ1-1; D remains unclear. CDR1 and CDR2 from the germline V gene are SGHRS and YFSETQ. The length of the CDR3 is 14 residues. V was pared by 4 bases and J by 1 base, with 11 bases between. CDR3 DNA sequence: TGCGCCAGCAGCGTCACATTGAGGAACACTGAAGCTTTCTTT. It translates to CASSVTLRNTEAFF. Full variable domain (remainder filled in from reference TRBV5-1 and TRBJ1-1): KAGVTQTPRYLIKTRGQQVTLSCSPISGHRSVSWYQQTPGQGLQFLFEYFSETQRNKGNFPGRFSGRQFSNSRSEMNVSTLELGDSALYLCASSVTLRNTEAFFGQGTRLTVV.

This clonotype was counted ten times or more. Here the CDR3 reads CASRPGRVTGELFF. The CDR3 DNA is TGTGCCAGCAGGCCCGGCAGGGTCACCGGGGAGCTGTTTTTT. V is TRBV12-3 or TRBV12-4 and J is TRBJ2-2, with D tentatively TRBD1 (5 bases). The CDR3 has 14 amino acids. Trimming pared 6 bases from V and 4 bases from J, leaving 12 bases between.

This clonotype was found many times. The chain joins TRBV7-9 to TRBJ1-4, with D possibly matching TRBD1 (6 bases). There are 14 residues in the CDR3. Germline V gene sequence: CDR1 SEHNR, CDR2 FQNEAQ (reference sequence). Trimming pared 5 bases from V and 7 bases from J, leaving 14 bases between. The CDR3 sequence: CASSLGHRVEKLFF. The CDR3 nucleotides are TGTGCCAGCAGCCTGGGACATAGAGTTGAAAAACTGTTTTTT.

This clonotype has a count of ten or more. The chain has TRBV4-2 and TRBJ1-5; D unclear. Trimming removed 0 bases from V and 3 bases from J, with 12 bases in between. Germline assignment: CDR1 LGHNA and CDR2 YNFKEQ. This CDR3 spans 16 amino acids. In DNA, the CDR3 is TGTGCCAGCAGCCAAGATTACAGCTTATCCAATCAGCCCCAGCATTTT. Residues: CASSQDYSLSNQPQHF.

CDR3 DNA sequence: TGTGCCAGCAGTAAGGGACAGGGCGCTTCTAACACTGAAGCTTTCTTT. Protein sequence: CASSKGQGASNTEAFF. The V gene is TRBV12-3 or TRBV12-4, the J gene TRBJ1-1, with 9 bases aligning to TRBD1. The CDR3 has 16 residues. Losses at the gene ends were 5 bases for V and 2 bases for J; bases not matched to a gene: 9.

This clonotype was counted at least ten times. The chain carries TRBV10-1 and TRBJ1-1; D possibly corresponds to TRBD1 (6 bases). Per the germline V gene, CDR1 is WNHNN and CDR2 is SYGVQD (reference sequence). The V end was cut by 3 bases, the J end by 4 bases, with 9 bases between. CDR3 length equals 13 residues. CDR3 protein: CASSEQGTTEAFF. CDR3 in DNA: TGCGCCAGCAGTGAACAGGGTACCACTGAAGCTTTCTTT.

This clonotype has a handful of counts. The chain carries TRBV7-8 and TRBJ2-3; no definite D call. CDR3 length equals 16 residues. The germline V gene has CDR1 SGHVS and CDR2 FQNEAQ. The V gene lost 2 bases and the J gene lost 0 bases, with 12 bases spanning the gap. CDR3 DNA sequence: TGTGCCAGCAGCTTAAGGGCTGTTACTAGCACAGATACGCAGTATTTT. This sequence encodes CASSLRAVTSTDTQYF.

A few counts support this clonotype. The genes are TRBV18 and TRBJ2-7, with TRBD1 identical over 7 bases. CDR3 length: 13 amino acids. J gave up 3 bases and V 4 bases, and 3 bases lay outside the gene matches. The germline CDR1 and CDR2 sequences are KGHSH and LQKENI. The CDR3 here is CASSLTGDYEQYF. CDR3 DNA sequence: TGTGCCAGCTCACTTACAGGGGACTACGAGCAGTACTTC. The full variable domain, completed using reference TRBV18 and TRBJ2-7, is NAGVMQNPRHLVRRRGQEARLRCSPMKGHSHVYWYRQLPEEGLKFMVYLQKENIIDESGMPKERFSAEFPKEGPSILRIQQVVRGDSAAYFCASSLTGDYEQYFGPGTRLTVT.

The chain uses TRBV11-2 and TRBJ2-1; 9 positions agree with TRBD1. From germline, CDR1 is SGHAT and CDR2 FQNNGV. The CDR3 contains 16 residues. J gave up 4 bases and V 5 bases, and 9 bases lay outside the gene matches. CDR3 nucleotide sequence: TGTGCCAGCAGCCCGGGACAGGGACCAATTTACAATGAGCAGTTCTTC. Encoded protein: CASSPGQGPIYNEQFF.

This clonotype was observed many times. This chain uses TRBV18 with TRBJ2-1; D not certain. The germline CDR1 and CDR2 sequences are KGHSH and LQKENI. With 1 base removed from V and 0 bases from J, the gap between germline ends came to 10 bases. The CDR3 loop spans 16 amino acids. CDR3 residues: CASSPRTSSSYNEQFF. DNA for the CDR3: TGTGCCAGCTCACCACGTACCTCGAGCTCCTACAATGAGCAGTTCTTC.

This clonotype was seen at least ten times. The chain joins TRBV20-1 to TRBJ1-5; D unresolved. There are 16 residues in the CDR3. In germline, CDR1 is DFQATT, CDR2 SNEGSKA (reference sequence). Deletions cut 0 bases from V and 2 bases from J, with 14 bases between. CDR3 in amino acids: CSARDLPRAGNQPQHF. In DNA, the CDR3 is TGCAGTGCTAGAGATCTCCCTCGGGCCGGCAATCAGCCCCAGCATTTT.

A remark on this clonotype: A read error may account for a junction end that differs from germline. V gene TRBV27 combines with J gene TRBJ2-1; no reliable D call. CDR3 size: 14 residues. Germline values: CDR1 MNHEY, CDR2 SMNVEV (reference sequence). The CDR3 nucleotides read TGTGCCACCAGTTTTCCCCACTCCTACAATGAGCAGTTCTTC. Amino acids: CATSFPHSYNEQFF.

This clonotype was recorded many times. This sequence joins TRBV20-1 and TRBJ1-6; D is undetermined. Trimming cost V 6 bases and J 0 bases, with 12 bases left between them. CDR1 is DFQATT and CDR2 is SNEGSKA in the germline V gene (reference sequence). The CDR3 totals 15 residues. The CDR3 coding sequence is TGCAGTGCCCCGGGCCATAGCTCCTATAATTCACCCCTCCACTTT. Protein sequence: CSAPGHSSYNSPLHF.

A few counts support this clonotype. The chain is built from TRBV5-1 and TRBJ1-2, with TRBD1 as a possible D gene (5 bases). Germline V gives CDR1 SGHRS, CDR2 YFSETQ. Trimming took off 0 bases at V and 5 bases at J, with 11 bases between the two ends. The CDR3 spans 14 residues. CDR3 in DNA: TGCGCCAGCAGCTTGGAACCAGGGATTTATGGCTACACCTTC. This codes for CASSLEPGIYGYTF.